This passage covers 14 T cell receptor beta chains from one sample sequenced in a study of blood T cells in healthy people across ages. A second PCR of about 7 to 12 cycles used a sample-barcoded 5' primer and a J-beta primer mix. MiXCR, applied by TCRdb to the 5' RACE reads, yields one record per CDR3 protein. The table has 760,000 or so distinct CDR3 sequences, 20% to 25% seen once; the top ten hold more than 8%. In addition, the sample was reused for a study of T cells of mothers and their children.

The sample comprised blood. The receptors were gathered from a boy aged 10-17 years in good health.

The chain carries TRBV7-9 and TRBJ2-3, with TRBD2 identical over 8 bases. Germline trimming cut 2 bases from V and 2 bases from J; bases unmatched to any gene: 6. CDR3 length: 16 residues. Germline V lookup: CDR1 SEHNR, CDR2 FQNEAQ (reference sequence). The CDR3 DNA follows: TGTGCCAGCAGCTTACGACGCGGGGGGACCACAGATACGCAGTATTTT. This codes for CASSLRRGGTTDTQYF.

This clonotype was observed many times. The V and J genes are TRBV28 and TRBJ2-5, with 8 nucleotides matching TRBD2. V was pared by 6 bases and J by 2 bases, with 11 bases of the junction left unmatched. CDR1 is MDHEN, CDR2 SYDVKM, per germline. CDR3 length: 16 amino acids. CDR3 in amino acids: CASRRPGLGTQETQYF. As DNA, the CDR3 is TGTGCCAGCAGACGACCGGGACTAGGAACGCAAGAGACCCAGTACTTC.

This clonotype was found a few times. The chain has TRBV11-1 and TRBJ2-1, with D uncertain. Trimming shortened V by 0 bases and J by 5 bases, and 8 bases separated the two germline ends. The CDR3 has 14 amino acids. The germline V gene has CDR1 SGHAT and CDR2 FQDESV (reference sequence). The CDR3 nucleotides are TGTGCCAGCAGCTTAGCGGGTTGGGACAATGAGCAGTTCTTC. Residues: CASSLAGWDNEQFF.

V usage is TRBV6-1 and J usage is TRBJ2-5, with D tentatively TRBD2 (6 bases). The CDR3 consists of 16 residues. Trimming removed 2 bases at V and 5 bases at J, with 18 bases between. The germline V gene encodes CDR1 MNHNS and CDR2 SASEGT. The CDR3 is CASSEMGQGLGETQYF. In DNA form, the CDR3 reads TGTGCCAGCAGTGAAATGGGCCAGGGACTTGGTGAGACCCAGTACTTC.

This clonotype was counted ten times or more. The V call is TRBV6-5, the J call TRBJ2-5; TRBD1 agrees at 9 bases. The better agreement between TRBJ2-7 and the DNA end casts doubt on the J call. Looked up from germline, CDR1 is MNHEY and CDR2 is SVGAGI. The CDR3 has 13 residues. This CDR3 is CASTRQGGYEQYF. The DNA of the CDR3 is TGTGCCAGCACCCGACAGGGGGGTTACGAGCAGTACTTC.

The chain uses TRBV2 and TRBJ2-5; D is possibly TRBD1 or TRBD2 (5 bases each). The J call is in doubt because the DNA end fits TRBJ2-1 better. The CDR3 consists of 15 residues. The V gene's germline CDR1 is SNHLY and CDR2 FYNNEI. The CDR3 loop is CASSAWDGAYNEQFF. CDR3 coding DNA: TGTGCCAGCAGTGCGTGGGACGGAGCCTACAATGAGCAGTTCTTC.

V gene TRBV4-2 combines with J gene TRBJ2-7; D may be TRBD2 (5 bases). V was pared by 4 bases and J by 3 bases, with 22 bases between. Germline V gives CDR1 LGHNA, CDR2 YNFKEQ. This CDR3 region has 17 residues. The CDR3 region has the DNA TGTGCCAGCAGCCTGACTCAGTTAAGCGGAGCAAACTACGAGCAGTACTTC. This sequence encodes CASSLTQLSGANYEQYF.

This clonotype has just a few counts. The chain combines TRBV10-3 with TRBJ1-6; TRBD1 matches 9 bases. Germline V lookup: CDR1 ENHRY, CDR2 SYGVKD. The CDR3 runs 13 residues. J lost 8 bases, V lost 6 bases, and 2 bases had no gene match. The CDR3, as DNA: TGTGCCATCAGGGGACAGGGTGATTCACCCCTCCACTTT. Protein product: CAIRGQGDSPLHF.

This clonotype was seen more than once but under ten times. The genes are TRBV29-1 and TRBJ1-4; D ambiguous. The CDR3 totals 12 residues. Per the germline V gene, CDR1 is SQVTM and CDR2 is ANQGSEA. V dropped 5 bases and J dropped 1 base, with 5 bases sitting between them. CDR3 sequence reads: CSVSETNEKLFF. The CDR3 nucleotides are TGCAGCGTTTCAGAAACTAATGAAAAACTGTTTTTT.

A few counts support this clonotype. The chain is built from TRBV6-2 or TRBV6-3 and TRBJ2-1, with D hard to call. The J call may be in error: the DNA end matches TRBJ2-5 better. The V gene's germline CDR1 is MNHEY and CDR2 SVGEGT. This CDR3 spans 15 amino acids. CDR3 DNA: TGTGCCAGCAGTTACTCGACTTTAAGCGAAGAGACCCAGTACTTC. This encodes CASSYSTLSEETQYF.

The chain is built from TRBV12-3 or TRBV12-4 and TRBJ2-5; possibly TRBD1 for D (6 bases). V lost 5 bases and J lost 6, with 16 bases in between. This CDR3 has 14 amino acids. The CDR3 loop is CASSPTRDTKTQYF. The CDR3 nucleotides are TGTGCCAGCAGTCCCACGAGGGACACTAAGACCCAGTACTTC.

This chain links TRBV7-9 with TRBJ2-5, with 11 bases aligning to TRBD2. The germline CDR1 and CDR2 sequences are SEHNR and FQNEAQ (reference sequence). V trimming: 5 bases; J trimming: 5 bases; junction bases outside the gene matches: 10. There are 16 residues in the CDR3. DNA for the CDR3: TGTGCCAGCAGCACCCGGACTAGCGGGCGGCGCGAGACCCAGTACTTC. This translates into CASSTRTSGRRETQYF. Combining the CDR3 with reference TRBV7-9 and TRBJ2-5 gives the whole variable domain DTGVSQNPRHKITKRGQNVTFRCDPISEHNRLYWYRQTLGQGPEFLTYFQNEAQLEKSRLLSDRFSAERPKGSFSTLEIQRTEQGDSAMYLCASSTRTSGRRETQYFGPGTRLLVL.

This clonotype was picked up many times. This chain connects TRBV6-2 or TRBV6-3 to TRBJ2-7, with TRBD2 matching 7 bases. The CDR3 extends over 13 amino acids. CDR1 MNHEY and CDR2 SVGEGT come from the germline V gene. Trimming at V came to 3 bases and at J to 4 bases, leaving 3 bases not matched to a gene. The CDR3, as DNA: TGTGCCAGCAGTTATCCCGGGGGGTACGAGCAGTACTTC. This codes for CASSYPGGYEQYF.

A single count supports this clonotype. This chain links TRBV7-9 with TRBJ2-7; unclear D gene. V shed 0 bases and J shed 0 bases, with 12 bases lying between them. The CDR3 loop spans 16 amino acids. Germline V gene sequence: CDR1 SEHNR, CDR2 FQNEAQ (reference sequence). CDR3 sequence (DNA): TGTGCCAGCAGCTTAGCTCACCCAAAAGGCTCCTACGAGCAGTACTTC. Translation gives CASSLAHPKGSYEQYF. Supplemented by reference TRBV7-9 and TRBJ2-7, the full variable domain reads DTGVSQNPRHKITKRGQNVTFRCDPISEHNRLYWYRQTLGQGPEFLTYFQNEAQLEKSRLLSDRFSAERPKGSFSTLEIQRTEQGDSAMYLCASSLAHPKGSYEQYFGPGTRLTVT.